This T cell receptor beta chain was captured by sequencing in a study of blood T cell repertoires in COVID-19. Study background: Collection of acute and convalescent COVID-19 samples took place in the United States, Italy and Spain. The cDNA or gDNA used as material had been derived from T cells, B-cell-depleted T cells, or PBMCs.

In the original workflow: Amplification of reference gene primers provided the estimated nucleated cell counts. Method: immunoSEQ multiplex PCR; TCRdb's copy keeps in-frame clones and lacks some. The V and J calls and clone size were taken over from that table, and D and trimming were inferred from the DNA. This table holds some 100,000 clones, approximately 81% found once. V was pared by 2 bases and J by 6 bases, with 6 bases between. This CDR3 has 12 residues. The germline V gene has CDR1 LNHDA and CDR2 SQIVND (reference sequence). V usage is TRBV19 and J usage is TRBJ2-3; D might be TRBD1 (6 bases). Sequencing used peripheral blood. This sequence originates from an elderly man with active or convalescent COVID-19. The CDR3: CASSIRGDTQYF. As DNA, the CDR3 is TGTGCCAGTAGTATAAGGGGGGATACGCAGTATTTT.